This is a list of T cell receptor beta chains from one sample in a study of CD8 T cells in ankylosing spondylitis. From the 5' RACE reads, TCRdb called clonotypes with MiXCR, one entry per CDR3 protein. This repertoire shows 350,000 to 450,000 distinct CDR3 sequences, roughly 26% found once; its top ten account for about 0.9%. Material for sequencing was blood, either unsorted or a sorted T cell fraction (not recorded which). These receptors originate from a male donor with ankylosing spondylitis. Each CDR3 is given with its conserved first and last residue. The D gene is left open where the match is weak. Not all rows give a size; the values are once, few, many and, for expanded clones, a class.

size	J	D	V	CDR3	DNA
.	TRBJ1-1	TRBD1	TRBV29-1	CSAGRDRRTEAFF	TGCAGCGCCGGCCGGGACAGAAGGACTGAAGCTTTCTTT
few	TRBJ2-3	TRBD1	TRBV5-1	CASRVGTGRVTDTQYF	TGCGCCAGCAGGGTGGGGACAGGGAGAGTGACAGATACGCAGTATTTT
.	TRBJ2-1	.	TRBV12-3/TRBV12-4	CASSLGAIYNEQFF	TGTGCCAGCAGTCTGGGAGCCATATACAATGAGCAGTTCTTC
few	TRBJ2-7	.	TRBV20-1	CSAKGPTPSYEQYF	TGCAGTGCTAAGGGTCCGACCCCGTCCTACGAGCAGTACTTC
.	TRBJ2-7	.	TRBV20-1	CSIAEGYYEQYF	TGCAGTATAGCGGAGGGGTACTACGAGCAGTACTTC
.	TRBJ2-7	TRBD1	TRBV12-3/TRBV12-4	CASSLGQWVQYF	TGTGCCAGCAGTCTGGGACAGTGGGTGCAGTACTTC
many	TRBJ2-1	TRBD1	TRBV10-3	CAISGFTGGTYNEQFF	TGTGCCATCAGTGGATTCACAGGGGGCACGTACAATGAGCAGTTCTTC
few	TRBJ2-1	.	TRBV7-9	CASSLGTTQVDEQFF	TGTGCCAGCAGCTTAGGGACTACACAGGTCGATGAGCAGTTCTTC
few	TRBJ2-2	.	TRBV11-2	CASSLLRNTGELFF	TGTGCCAGCAGCTTGCTCCGAAACACCGGGGAGCTGTTTTTT
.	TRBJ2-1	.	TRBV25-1	CASSEFGTSYNEQFF	TGTGCCAGCAGTGAATTTGGGACCTCATACAATGAGCAGTTCTTC
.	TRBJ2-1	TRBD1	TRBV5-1	CASSLASRGRNEQFF	TGCGCCAGCAGCTTGGCCTCTAGGGGGCGTAATGAGCAGTTCTTC
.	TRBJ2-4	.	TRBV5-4	CASNNRGGKNIQYF	TGTGCCAGCAATAACAGGGGAGGGAAAAACATTCAGTACTTC
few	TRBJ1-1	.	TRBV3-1	CASSQVTGNTEAFF	TGTGCCAGCAGCCAAGTCACAGGGAACACTGAAGCTTTCTTT
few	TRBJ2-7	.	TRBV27	CASSWRTTPYEQYF	TGTGCCAGCAGTTGGAGGACAACTCCCTACGAGCAGTACTTC